The 27 T cell receptor beta chains below come from one sample, sequenced in a study of neoadjuvant anti-PD-1 for oral cavity cancer. TCRdb's table, derived via immunoSEQ multiplex PCR, lists solely in-frame clones and lacks some. The sample contains fewer than 20,000 clones, around 72% of which appear only once. The starting material was PBMCs, obtained before nivolumab (anti-PD-1) treatment. The origin of the receptors is a person between 40 and 79 years old with oral cavity squamous cell carcinoma.

There are a few counts of this clone. The V gene is TRBV6-1, the J gene TRBJ2-5, with 14 nucleotides matching TRBD2. CDR3 length equals 14 residues. The germline gives CDR1 MNHNS, CDR2 SASEGT. The J segment lost 5 bases and the V segment lost 4 bases, leaving 0 bases of the junction unmatched. This chain's CDR3 is CASSGTSGRETQYF. DNA for the CDR3: TGTGCCAGCAGTGGGACTAGCGGGAGGGAGACCCAGTACTTC.

V and J are TRBV5-1 and TRBJ2-5, with D tentatively TRBD1 or TRBD2 (5 bases each). The CDR3 has 16 residues. Germline assignment: CDR1 SGHRS and CDR2 YFSETQ. The V end was cut by 0 bases, the J end by 2 bases, with 14 bases between. CDR3 protein: CASSLGGVRGQETQYF. CDR3 nucleotides: TGCGCCAGCAGCTTGGGAGGGGTAAGGGGACAAGAGACCCAGTACTTC.

This clone was seen only a few times. This chain uses TRBV5-6 with TRBJ1-4, with D unclear. Germline V gives CDR1 SGHDT, CDR2 YYEEEE. The CDR3 is made up of 13 amino acids. V lost 1 base to trimming and J lost 8 bases, with 9 bases between them. The CDR3 region is CASSLPTNEKLFF. The CDR3 nucleotides are TGTGCCAGCAGCTTGCCCACCAACGAAAAACTGTTTTTT.

This clone was counted only a few times. The chain combines TRBV19 with TRBJ2-2; a weak D match, TRBD2 (5 bases). Germline V gives CDR1 LNHDA, CDR2 SQIVND (reference sequence). This CDR3 contains 16 residues. Trimming left V 3 bases short and J 5 bases short, with 16 bases between. The CDR3 reads CASSMSGGHWTGELFF. The CDR3 DNA follows: TGTGCCAGTAGTATGAGCGGTGGGCACTGGACCGGGGAGCTGTTTTTT.

This sequence joins TRBV6-6 and TRBJ2-1; 10 bases line up with TRBD2. Germline loops: CDR1 MNHNY, CDR2 SVGAGI (reference sequence). The CDR3 covers 14 residues. V was pared by 7 bases and J by 4 bases, with 4 bases of the junction left unmatched. The CDR3 loop is CASTSLAGYNEQFF. CDR3 nucleotides: TGTGCCAGCACCTCACTAGCGGGGTACAATGAGCAGTTCTTC.

The chain uses TRBV2 and TRBJ2-7; D gene unclear. Between the trimmed V and J ends, which lost 5 bases and 6 bases, there was a span of 11 bases. The germline gives CDR1 SNHLY, CDR2 FYNNEI. The CDR3 extends over 12 amino acids. CDR3 nucleotides: TGTGCCAGCAGTCAGGTATCGGGCGAGCAGTACTTC. Translated: CASSQVSGEQYF.

This clone has just a few counts. The chain combines TRBV2 with TRBJ2-2; 9 bases are a match to TRBD1. This CDR3 has 17 residues. The germline gives CDR1 SNHLY, CDR2 FYNNEI. With 0 bases clipped from V and 2 bases from J, the junction kept 4 bases outside the gene matches. The DNA for the CDR3 is TGTGCCAGCAGTGAAGCCCCGGGACAGGGAAACACCGGGGAGCTGTTTTTT. This sequence encodes CASSEAPGQGNTGELFF.

The chain joins TRBV30 to TRBJ1-5; D call uncertain. Deletions cut 3 bases from V and 9 bases from J, with 12 bases between. From germline, CDR1 is GTSNPN and CDR2 SVGIG (reference sequence). The CDR3 is 12 amino acids. CDR3 coding DNA: TGTGCCTGGAGCCCCCAACGAGGGCCCCAGCATTTT. Its translation is CAWSPQRGPQHF.

This sequence joins TRBV15 and TRBJ2-1, with TRBD2 matching 9 bases. This CDR3 is 17 amino acids long. After removal of 4 bases from V and 12 bases from J, the junction contained 19 bases not matched to a gene. Germline V gives CDR1 LNHNV, CDR2 YYDKDF (reference sequence). The CDR3 is CATSTPTSGLFLGGQFF. Here the CDR3 DNA reads TGTGCCACCAGCACCCCGACTAGCGGCCTATTTCTGGGCGGGCAGTTCTTC.

The V call is TRBV9, the J call TRBJ2-3; D perhaps matches TRBD2 (6 bases). Germline-derived CDR1 and CDR2 are SGDLS and YYNGEE. This CDR3 comprises 16 residues. Trimming removed 0 bases from V and 4 bases from J, with 15 bases in between. CDR3 sequence (DNA): TGTGCCAGCAGCGTAGCTCCCACGGGAGCATCAGATACGCAGTATTTT. Its translation is CASSVAPTGASDTQYF.

The chain joins TRBV9 to TRBJ2-1, with 11 bases lining up with TRBD2. The V and J ends lost 0 bases and 1 base, in that order; junction bases with no gene match: 3. CDR1 is SGDLS, CDR2 YYNGEE, per germline. This CDR3 spans 17 amino acids. The CDR3 nucleotides are TGTGCCAGCAGCGTAGTGGCTAGCGGGAGGTCCTACAATGAGCAGTTCTTC. It codes for CASSVVASGRSYNEQFF.

The V call is TRBV15, the J call TRBJ1-4, with D tentatively TRBD1 (5 bases). The CDR3 contains 12 residues. Germline V gives CDR1 LNHNV, CDR2 YYDKDF (reference sequence). V lost 3 bases and J lost 7, with 6 bases in between. CDR3 loop: CATSSQGEKLFF. In DNA, the CDR3 is TGTGCCACCAGCAGTCAGGGTGAAAAACTGTTTTTT.

The rearrangement uses TRBV2 and TRBJ2-7; D remains ambiguous. V was shortened by 4 bases and J by 5 bases, with 12 bases between the two germline ends. The CDR3 is made up of 13 amino acids. Germline V gene sequence: CDR1 SNHLY, CDR2 FYNNEI. The CDR3 sequence is CASSVRPIDEQYF. CDR3 in DNA: TGTGCCAGCAGTGTAAGGCCAATCGACGAGCAGTACTTC. The full variable domain, completed using reference TRBV2 and TRBJ2-7, is EPEVTQTPSHQVTQMGQEVILRCVPISNHLYFYWYRQILGQKVEFLVSFYNNEISEKSEIFDDQFSVERPDGSNFTLKIRSTKLEDSAMYFCASSVRPIDEQYFGPGTRLTVT.

This clone turned up a few times. V gene TRBV5-6 combines with J gene TRBJ2-1; 13 nucleotides align to TRBD2. The trim removed 4 bases at V and 13 bases at J, leaving 5 bases unmatched. The CDR3 is 13 amino acids. Germline CDR1 and CDR2: SGHDT and YYEEEE. CDR3 amino acids: CASSPWTSGSQFF. DNA for the CDR3: TGTGCCAGCAGCCCCTGGACTAGCGGGAGTCAGTTCTTC.

The V gene is TRBV9, the J gene TRBJ2-5; 9 bases match TRBD1. This CDR3 contains 15 residues. V trimming: 0 bases; J trimming: 1 base; junction bases outside the gene matches: 1. Germline CDR1 SGDLS, CDR2 YYNGEE. CDR3 sequence (DNA): TGTGCCAGCAGCGTAGAGGGACAGGGCCAAGAGACCCAGTACTTC. It is translated as CASSVEGQGQETQYF.

The J gene is TRBJ1-2, the V gene TRBV6-5; unclear D gene. In germline, CDR1 is MNHEY, CDR2 SVGAGI. V lost 8 bases and J 6 bases, leaving 10 bases between the germline ends. CDR3 length: 11 residues. The CDR3 bases are TGTGCCAGCCACCTAGGAAATGGCTACACCTTC. Encoded protein: CASHLGNGYTF.

J is TRBJ2-5 and V is TRBV5-1, with a possible D match to TRBD2 (7 bases). CDR1 is SGHRS, CDR2 YFSETQ, per germline. The V gene lost 3 bases and the J gene lost 1 base, with 28 bases spanning the gap. This CDR3 has 20 amino acids. The CDR3 DNA sequence: TGCGCCAGCAGCTCCGGAGTGGGGGGCGGAGGGAGGGTCCTCCAAGAGACCCAGTACTTC. The encoded protein is CASSSGVGGGGRVLQETQYF.

This clone was picked up a small number of times. This chain uses TRBV27 with TRBJ1-1; D possibly corresponds to TRBD1 (5 bases). The V end lost 6 bases, the J end lost 4 bases, and 15 bases lay between the germline ends. There are 14 residues in the CDR3. CDR1 and CDR2 from the germline V gene are MNHEY and SMNVEV (reference sequence). CDR3 nucleotides: TGTGCCAGCAGCTTAGCAGGGCCTAGCACTGAAGCTTTCTTT. Amino acid sequence: CASSLAGPSTEAFF.

The V and J genes are TRBV6-1 and TRBJ1-2; D not resolved. There are 14 residues in the CDR3. CDR1 MNHNS and CDR2 SASEGT come from the germline V gene. V shed 1 base and J shed 0 bases, with 6 bases lying between them. The CDR3 here is CASSEDRANYGYTF. CDR3 in DNA: TGTGCCAGCAGTGAAGACAGAGCTAACTATGGCTACACCTTC.

In nucleotides, the CDR3 is TGTGCCAGCAGTCCGGGACCAACCGCGAGCGGCTACACCTTC. Its protein product is CASSPGPTASGYTF. The chain uses TRBV2 and TRBJ1-2, with D possibly TRBD1 on 5 matching bases. The CDR3 consists of 14 residues. V lost 5 bases and J lost 8, with 18 bases in between. The germline V gene encodes CDR1 SNHLY and CDR2 FYNNEI.

The chain joins TRBV15 to TRBJ2-1, with 7 bases fitting TRBD2. The CDR3 runs to 18 residues. V trimming: 0 bases; J trimming: 4 bases; junction bases outside the gene matches: 12. Germline lookup yields CDR1 LNHNV and CDR2 YYDKDF (reference sequence). CDR3 sequence reads: CATSRDHPPLAVYNEQFF. CDR3 DNA sequence: TGTGCCACCAGCAGAGACCATCCCCCGCTAGCGGTTTACAATGAGCAGTTCTTC. Drawing the rest from reference TRBV15 and TRBJ2-1, the complete variable domain is DAMVIQNPRYQVTQFGKPVTLSCSQTLNHNVMYWYQQKSSQAPKLLFHYYDKDFNNEADTPDNFQSRRPNTSFCFLDIRSPGLGDTAMYLCATSRDHPPLAVYNEQFFGPGTRLTVL.

The CDR3 reads CASSVEGLDYEQFF. The CDR3 coding sequence is TGTGCCAGCAGCGTAGAAGGACTAGACTATGAGCAGTTCTTC. The rearrangement joins TRBV9 to TRBJ2-1; 7 positions agree with TRBD2. V gave up 0 bases and J gave up 8 bases; unmatched junction bases: 5. This CDR3 region has 14 residues. Germline V gives CDR1 SGDLS, CDR2 YYNGEE.

The chain has TRBV29-1 and TRBJ2-6, with D unresolved. Deletions cut 2 bases from V and 6 bases from J, with 2 bases between. The CDR3 is 11 residues long. Germline CDR1 reads SQVTM; CDR2 reads ANQGSEA. The CDR3 loop reads CSVELANVLTF. The CDR3 bases are TGCAGCGTTGAATTGGCCAACGTCCTGACTTTC.

The chain recombines TRBV7-8 with TRBJ2-3, with D maybe TRBD1 (5 bases). Trimming left V 1 base short and J 2 bases short, with 10 bases between. The CDR3 runs to 15 residues. CDR1 is SGHVS, CDR2 FQNEAQ, per germline. The CDR3 is CASSLVTGNTDTQYF. The CDR3 DNA reads as TGTGCCAGCAGCTTAGTTACAGGCAACACAGATACGCAGTATTTT. Filled out from reference TRBV7-8 and TRBJ2-3, the complete variable domain reads GAGVSQSPRYKVAKRGQDVALRCDPISGHVSLFWYQQALGQGPEFLTYFQNEAQLDKSGLPSDRFFAERPEGSVSTLKIQRTQQEDSAVYLCASSLVTGNTDTQYFGPGTRLTVL.

V is TRBV4-1 and J is TRBJ1-5; D may be TRBD1 (5 bases). The CDR3 has 17 residues. V was pared by 1 base and J by 0 bases, with 13 bases between. Germline V gene lookup returns CDR1 MGHRA and CDR2 YSYEKL. The CDR3 DNA is TGCGCCAGCAGCCAAGCTGAGGGGTTCACTAGCAATCAGCCCCAGCATTTT. Residues: CASSQAEGFTSNQPQHF.

This clone has only a few counts. V is TRBV7-9 and J is TRBJ1-1; 8 bases are a match to TRBD1. CDR1 is SEHNR and CDR2 is FQNEAQ in the germline V gene (reference sequence). V was pared by 7 bases and J by 9 bases, with 13 bases of the junction left unmatched. The CDR3 is 14 amino acids. This CDR3 is CASILGGTGAKAFF. DNA for the CDR3: TGTGCCAGCATCCTGGGCGGGACAGGAGCTAAAGCTTTCTTT.

This chain joins TRBV11-3 and TRBJ2-3, with 7 bases matching TRBD2. Germline CDR1 SGHNT, CDR2 YENEEA. Trimming removed 1 base from V and 1 base from J; junction bases left unmatched: 5. This CDR3 is 16 amino acids long. The CDR3 is CASSLGALAGTDTQYF. DNA of the CDR3: TGTGCCAGCAGCTTAGGGGCCCTAGCGGGCACAGATACGCAGTATTTT.